This T cell receptor (beta chain) was identified in a study of cytomegalovirus exposure and HLA in healthy donors. V lost 5 bases and J lost 7; bases outside the gene matches: 7. The CDR3 has 13 residues. In germline, CDR1 is SGHTA, CDR2 FQGNSA. PCR was performed using 60 Vbeta and 13 Jbeta primers. Assay used: immunoSEQ multiplex PCR; TCRdb lists only in-frame clones, some missing. The table has 40,000 to 45,000 clones, around 64% seen once; the top ten hold about 8.5%. The sample comprised PBMCs. The TCR sequence derives from a human donor in good health. The chain uses TRBV7-2 and TRBJ2-7; 8 nucleotides align to TRBD1. The CDR3 DNA reads as TGTGCCAGCAGCACAAAGACAGGGGTGGAGCAGTACTTC. Its protein is CASSTKTGVEQYF.